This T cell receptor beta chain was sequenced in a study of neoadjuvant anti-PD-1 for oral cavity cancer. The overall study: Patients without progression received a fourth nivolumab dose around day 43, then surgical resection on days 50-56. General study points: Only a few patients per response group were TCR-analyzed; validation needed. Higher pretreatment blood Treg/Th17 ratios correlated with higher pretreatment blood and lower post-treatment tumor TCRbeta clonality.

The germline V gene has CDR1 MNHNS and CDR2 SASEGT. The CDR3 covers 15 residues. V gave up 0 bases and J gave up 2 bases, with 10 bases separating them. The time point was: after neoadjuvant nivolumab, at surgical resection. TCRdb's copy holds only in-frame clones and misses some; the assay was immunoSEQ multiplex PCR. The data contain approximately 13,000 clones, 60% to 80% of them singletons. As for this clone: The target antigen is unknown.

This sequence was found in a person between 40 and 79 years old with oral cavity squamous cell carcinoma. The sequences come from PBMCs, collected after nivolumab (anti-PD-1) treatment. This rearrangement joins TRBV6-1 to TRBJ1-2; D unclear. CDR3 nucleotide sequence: TGTGCCAGCAGTGAAGCGGAGGGTAGAAACTATGGCTACACCTTC. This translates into CASSEAEGRNYGYTF.